Following are 14 T cell receptor beta chains from one sample sequenced in a study of T cell responses to AZD1222 COVID-19 vaccine. Using immunoSEQ multiplex PCR, the repertoire was profiled, and TCRdb retains in-frame clones only, with some absent. Of under 150,000 clones listed, roughly 93% are singletons. Specimen: peripheral blood, collected on day 0 of AZD1222 vaccination. These receptors came from an adult in good health.

In this sample, this clone turned up once. V usage is TRBV5-6 and J usage is TRBJ1-5; D possibly corresponds to TRBD1 (5 bases). V was trimmed by 7 bases and J by 9 bases, leaving 17 bases between them. In germline, CDR1 is SGHDT, CDR2 YYEEEE. The CDR3 contains 13 residues. This CDR3 is CASSPGGVPPQHF. The CDR3 nucleotides read TGTGCCAGCTCCCCTGGAGGGGTGCCGCCCCAGCATTTT.

The J gene is TRBJ2-5, the V gene TRBV6-1; TRBD2 agrees at 10 bases. Trimming took 3 bases from V and 2 from J; bases not matched to a gene: 6. Germline V gene data show CDR1 as MNHNS and CDR2 as SASEGT. This CDR3 has 16 residues. The CDR3 protein is CASSDLAGVGQETQYF. The CDR3, as DNA: TGTGCCAGCAGTGATCTAGCGGGAGTGGGGCAAGAGACCCAGTACTTC.

V is TRBV28 and J is TRBJ1-4; D uncertain. V was shortened by 2 bases and J by 4 bases, with 17 bases between the two germline ends. Germline CDR1 reads MDHEN; CDR2 reads SYDVKM. This CDR3 spans 17 amino acids. The CDR3 protein is CASSLSQPRRDNEKLFF. The CDR3 DNA follows: TGTGCCAGCAGTTTAAGTCAGCCTCGTCGAGATAATGAAAAACTGTTTTTT.

The chain joins TRBV18 to TRBJ1-2; D gene unclear. CDR1 KGHSH and CDR2 LQKENI come from the germline V gene. CDR3 length: 15 amino acids. The V gene lost 2 bases and the J gene lost 1 base, with 11 bases spanning the gap. The CDR3 nucleotides read TGTGCCAGCTCACCAATTCCGGCTGATAACTATGGCTACACCTTC. Translated, it gives CASSPIPADNYGYTF. The full variable domain, its missing parts supplied by reference TRBV18 and TRBJ1-2, is NAGVMQNPRHLVRRRGQEARLRCSPMKGHSHVYWYRQLPEEGLKFMVYLQKENIIDESGMPKERFSAEFPKEGPSILRIQQVVRGDSAAYFCASSPIPADNYGYTFGSGTRLTVV.

The chain employs TRBV28 and TRBJ1-1; unclear D gene. Germline CDR1 MDHEN, CDR2 SYDVKM. This CDR3 contains 16 residues. The V end lost 7 bases, the J end lost 1 base, and 19 bases lay between the germline ends. The CDR3 nucleotides are TGTGCCAGCATCAACGACCGGAGTTTCGCGAACACTGAAGCTTTCTTT. Encoded protein: CASINDRSFANTEAFF.

The chain carries TRBV4-2 and TRBJ2-7; 9 nucleotides agree with TRBD2. Germline loops: CDR1 LGHNA, CDR2 YNFKEQ. The CDR3 sequence is 13 residues long. The V and J ends lost 9 bases and 9 bases, in that order; junction bases with no gene match: 12. As DNA, the CDR3 is TGTGCCAGTGGAGCGGGAGGAGAAATGGGGCAGTACTTC. It specifies CASGAGGEMGQYF.

The chain joins TRBV5-1 to TRBJ2-5; maybe TRBD2 (5 bases). The CDR3 is 13 amino acids. With 3 bases removed from V and 4 bases from J, the gap between germline ends came to 10 bases. CDR1 SGHRS and CDR2 YFSETQ come from the germline V gene. The CDR3 here is CASSSGRGETQYF. The CDR3 DNA sequence: TGCGCCAGCAGCTCAGGACGGGGAGAGACCCAGTACTTC.

The chain recombines TRBV6-4 with TRBJ2-7; possibly TRBD1 for D (5 bases). The CDR3 length is 16 residues. V lost 4 bases and J 3 bases, leaving 19 bases between the germline ends. Germline-derived CDR1 and CDR2 are MRHNA and SNTAGT. CDR3 in DNA: TGTGCCAGCAGTGTAGAAGGGGCCATACCCCTCTACGAGCAGTACTTC. Translation gives CASSVEGAIPLYEQYF.

This chain connects TRBV19 to TRBJ1-1; D is unclear. V shed 0 bases and J shed 1 base, with 9 bases lying between them. The CDR3 contains 15 residues. Germline V lookup: CDR1 LNHDA, CDR2 SQIVND (reference sequence). The CDR3 DNA is TGTGCCAGTAGTATAGAAGGAGTTTGGAACACTGAAGCTTTCTTT. Translation gives CASSIEGVWNTEAFF.

This chain links TRBV4-1 with TRBJ1-4, with 8 bases matching TRBD1. The CDR3 extends over 15 amino acids. The germline CDR1 and CDR2 sequences are MGHRA and YSYEKL. V dropped 2 bases and J dropped 8; count of bases not matched to a gene: 7. CDR3 in DNA: TGCGCCAGCAGCCAATCGGCAGGGGGCCTCGAAAAACTGTTTTTT. Protein product: CASSQSAGGLEKLFF.

This chain connects TRBV29-1 to TRBJ2-7; TRBD2 might be the D (5 bases). Per germline, CDR1 SQVTM and CDR2 ANQGSEA. Trimming took 4 bases from V and 1 from J, leaving 11 bases between them. There are 13 residues in the CDR3. In nucleotides, the CDR3 is TGCAGCGTTGGAAAGGACTCATCCTACGAGCAGTACTTC. Its protein is CSVGKDSSYEQYF.

This chain uses TRBV27 with TRBJ1-1, with 9 bases lining up with TRBD1. CDR1 and CDR2 from the germline V gene are MNHEY and SMNVEV (reference sequence). The CDR3 length is 16 residues. V trimming: 3 bases; J trimming: 1 base; junction bases outside the gene matches: 6. CDR3 DNA sequence: TGTGCCAGCAGTTTTATACGGGGACAGGGGAACACTGAAGCTTTCTTT. The encoded protein is CASSFIRGQGNTEAFF.

This chain joins TRBV19 and TRBJ2-7; 9 bases fit TRBD2. V lost 7 bases to trimming and J lost 2 bases; unmatched junction nucleotides: 9. CDR3 length: 15 amino acids. Germline lookup yields CDR1 LNHDA and CDR2 SQIVND (reference sequence). CDR3 nucleotide sequence: TGTGCCAGTAAACAACGGCTAGCGGGACCCTACGAGCAGTACTTC. Translation gives CASKQRLAGPYEQYF.

The table lists this clone with a count of one. The V gene is TRBV28, the J gene TRBJ1-4; D is ambiguous. V was clipped by 8 bases and J by 4 bases, with 8 bases between them. The CDR3 runs 12 residues. Germline CDR1 and CDR2: MDHEN and SYDVKM. The CDR3 sequence: CASRRLNEKLFF. For the CDR3, the DNA is TGTGCCAGCCGGAGGCTTAATGAAAAACTGTTTTTT. The full variable domain, in which reference TRBV28 and TRBJ1-4 provide the parts outside the CDR3, is DVKVTQSSRYLVKRTGEKVFLECVQDMDHENMFWYRQDPGLGLRLIYFSYDVKMKEKGDIPEGYSVSREKKERFSLILESASTNQTSMYLCASRRLNEKLFFGSGTQLSVL.